The clone carrying this TCR beta chain came up a few times. In germline, CDR1 is LNHDA, CDR2 SQIVND (reference sequence). V dropped 0 bases and J dropped 2; count of bases not matched to a gene: 6. There are 16 residues in the CDR3. The sample is drawn from a study of PD-L1 blockade in urothelial cancer. Sample time point: pretreatment peripheral blood. Pretreatment and on-treatment samples were taken, numbering 1 to 8 per patient. The method was immunoSEQ multiplex PCR; TCRdb's version includes in-frame clones alone and lacks a portion of them. This table has fewer than 45,000 clones, around four fifths appearing once.

This receptor was identified in a man aged 60-69 years with urothelial cancer. The rearrangement joins TRBV19 to TRBJ2-7, with 8 bases aligning to TRBD1. The sequences come from PBMCs, collected around atezolizumab (anti-PD-L1) treatment. CDR3 DNA sequence: TGTGCCAGTAGTATAGAAGGACAGGGAGGAGCCTACGAGCAGTACTTC. It codes for CASSIEGQGGAYEQYF.